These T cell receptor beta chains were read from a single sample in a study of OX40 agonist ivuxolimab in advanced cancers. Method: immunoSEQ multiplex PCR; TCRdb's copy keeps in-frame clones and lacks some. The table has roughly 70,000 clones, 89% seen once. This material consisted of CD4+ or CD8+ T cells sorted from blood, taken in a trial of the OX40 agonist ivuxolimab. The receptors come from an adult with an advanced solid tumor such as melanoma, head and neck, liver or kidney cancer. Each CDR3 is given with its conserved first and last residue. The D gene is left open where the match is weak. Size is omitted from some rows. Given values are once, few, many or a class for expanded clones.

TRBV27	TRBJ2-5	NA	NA	TGTGCCAGCAGTTTCTTCGCAGGAGAAGAGACCCAGTACTTC	CASSFFAGEETQYF
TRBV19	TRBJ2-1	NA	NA	TGTGCCAGTAGTATTTTTGGGTCACCAAAGGGAGGTGAGCAGTTCTTC	CASSIFGSPKGGEQFF
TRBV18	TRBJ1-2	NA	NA	TGTGCCAGCTCTCCTACACGGGACCGTGATGGCTACACCTTC	CASSPTRDRDGYTF
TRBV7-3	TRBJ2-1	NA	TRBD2	TGTGCCAGCAGCCGACTAGCGGAATACAATGAGCAGTTCTTC	CASSRLAEYNEQFF
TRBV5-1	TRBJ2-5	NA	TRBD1	TGCGCCAGCAGCCGGGGACAGGGGCAAGAGACCCAGTACTTC	CASSRGQGQETQYF
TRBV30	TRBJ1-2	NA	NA	TGTGCCTGGAATGTTAAGGGTTTTGCCCCTGGGGGCTACACCTTC	CAWNVKGFAPGGYTF
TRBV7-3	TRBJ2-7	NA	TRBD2	TGTGCCAGCAGCCCGCGCGGGGGGGGGCCCTACGAGCAGTACTTC	CASSPRGGGPYEQYF
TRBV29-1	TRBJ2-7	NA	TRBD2	TGCAGCGGCGCGGGAGTTGGGGGCGAGCAGTACTTC	CSGAGVGGEQYF
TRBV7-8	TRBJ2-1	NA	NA	TGTGCCAGCAGCCTATACAGGGTTGGCTCCTACAATGAGCAGTTCTTC	CASSLYRVGSYNEQFF
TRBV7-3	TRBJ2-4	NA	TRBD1	TGTGCCAGCAGCTTGCAGGGGGCCGTCGGGAACATTCAGTACTTC	CASSLQGAVGNIQYF
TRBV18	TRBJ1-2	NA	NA	TGTGCCAGCTCACCCGGGATCCCGTATGGCTACACCTTC	CASSPGIPYGYTF
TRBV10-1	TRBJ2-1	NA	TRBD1	TGCGCCAGCAGTGGAGGGACAGGGTTTAACAATGAGCAGTTCTTC	CASSGGTGFNNEQFF
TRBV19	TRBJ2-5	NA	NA	TGTGCCAGTAGTATGCCGTACCAAGAGACCCAGTACTTC	CASSMPYQETQYF
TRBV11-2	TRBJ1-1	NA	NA	TGTGCCAGCAGCTTAGAGGGACTGACTGAAGCTTTCTTT	CASSLEGLTEAFF
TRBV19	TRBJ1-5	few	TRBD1	TGTGCCAGTAGTACGGGACAGGGGGCCGTTAGAAATCAGCCCCAGCATTTT	CASSTGQGAVRNQPQHF
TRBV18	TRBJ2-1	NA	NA	TGTGCCAGCTCCATACGCCACAAGGACAATGAGCAGTTCTTC	CASSIRHKDNEQFF
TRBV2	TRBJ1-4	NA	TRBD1	TGTGCCAGCATCCGGGACAGGGCGATTGAAAAACTGTTTTTT	CASIRDRAIEKLFF
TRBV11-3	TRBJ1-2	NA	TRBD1	TGTGCCAGCAGCTTAGCCGGGACAGCGTTTGGCTACACCTTC	CASSLAGTAFGYTF
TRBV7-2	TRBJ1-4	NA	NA	TGTGCCAGCAGCTCACCGACAGGAAATGAAAAACTGTTTTTT	CASSSPTGNEKLFF
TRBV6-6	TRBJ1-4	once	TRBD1	TGTGCCAGCAGTTCCATCGACAGGGGAAGTGAAAAACTGTTTTTT	CASSSIDRGSEKLFF
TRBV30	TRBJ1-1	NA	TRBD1	TGTGCCTGGACACATCTTCCGGGACAGGCCTCCGGGGACACTGAAGCTTTCTTT	CAWTHLPGQASGDTEAFF
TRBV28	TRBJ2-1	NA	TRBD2	TGTGCCAGCAGTCCCCCCGCGGGAGGTGGGTCCTACAATGAGCAGTTCTTC	CASSPPAGGGSYNEQFF
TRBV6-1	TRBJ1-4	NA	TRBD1	TGTGCCAGCAGTGCTACACGGGACAGCGGGACAGGGGGGGAAAAACTGTTTTTT	CASSATRDSGTGGEKLFF
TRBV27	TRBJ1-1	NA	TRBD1	TGTGCCAGCAGTCCAGCGACAGGGTACGGCACTGAAGCTTTCTTT	CASSPATGYGTEAFF
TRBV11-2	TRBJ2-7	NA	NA	TGTGCCAGCAGCGTGACAACAGGGACTTACTCCTACGAGCAGTACTTC	CASSVTTGTYSYEQYF
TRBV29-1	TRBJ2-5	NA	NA	TGCAGCGTTTCTATCTCAGCAGTGGAGACCCAGTACTTC	CSVSISAVETQYF
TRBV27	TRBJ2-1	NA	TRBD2	TGTGCCAGCGGAGCGGGAGAGAGCTCCTACAATGAGCAGTTCTTC	CASGAGESSYNEQFF
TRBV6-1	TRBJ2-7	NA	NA	TGTGCCAGCAGGTCGGCGGGGCCCCGGTACTTC	CASRSAGPRYF
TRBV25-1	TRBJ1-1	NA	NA	TGTGCCAGCAGTGGTCCTCGCCAGGGATCTGAAGCTTTCTTT	CASSGPRQGSEAFF
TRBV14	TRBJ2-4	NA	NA	TGTGCCAGCAGCCAAGTCGGGACCCTTAACATTCAGTACTTC	CASSQVGTLNIQYF
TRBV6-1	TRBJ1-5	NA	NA	TGTGCCAGCAGTGAAGCAGGACGGGGAGGAAGGCAGCCCCAGCATTTT	CASSEAGRGGRQPQHF
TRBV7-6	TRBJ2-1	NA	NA	TGTGCCAGCAGCCCTCGAGGACAGTTCCGGGACCGCGAGCAGTTCTTC	CASSPRGQFRDREQFF
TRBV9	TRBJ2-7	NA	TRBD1	TGTGCCAGCAGCCCCATTACAGGGGGCGCGATCCACGAGCAGTACTTC	CASSPITGGAIHEQYF
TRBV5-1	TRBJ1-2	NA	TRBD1	TGTGCCAGCAGCCCCCGGCAGGGGGTGGGTGGCTACACCTTC	CASSPRQGVGGYTF
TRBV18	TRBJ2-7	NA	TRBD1	TGTGCCAGCTCACCAAGACAGGGAGTCTACGAGCAGTACTTC	CASSPRQGVYEQYF
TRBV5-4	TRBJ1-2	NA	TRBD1	TGTGCCAGCCCTAGCTTAAAGGGGGCAGGTAGTTATGGCTACACCTTC	CASPSLKGAGSYGYTF
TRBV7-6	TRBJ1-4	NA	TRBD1	TGTGCCAGCAGCTTAGCGCCGGGACAGACTAATGAAAAACTGTTTTTT	CASSLAPGQTNEKLFF
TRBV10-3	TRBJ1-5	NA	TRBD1	TGTGCCATCAGCGGGACAGGGGGACAGCCCCAGCATTTT	CAISGTGGQPQHF
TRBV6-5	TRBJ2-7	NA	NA	TGTGCCAGCAGTGGGCCTTTCGAGCAGTACTTC	CASSGPFEQYF
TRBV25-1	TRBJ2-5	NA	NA	TGTGCCAGCAGCCCACAGGGTACGGAGACCCAGTACTTC	CASSPQGTETQYF
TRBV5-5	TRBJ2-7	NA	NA	TGTGCCAGCAGCTTGGTGTTGGTCTCCTACGAGCAGTACTTC	CASSLVLVSYEQYF
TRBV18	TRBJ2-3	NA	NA	TGTGCCAGCTCAACCCGGGACAAAGATACGCAGTATTTT	CASSTRDKDTQYF
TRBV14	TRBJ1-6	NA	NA	TGTGCCAGCAGCCAGACGGAGAATAATTCACCCCTCCACTTT	CASSQTENNSPLHF
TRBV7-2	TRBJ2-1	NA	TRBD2	TGTGCCAGCAGCTTAAGTCTAGCGGGAGTCAATGAGCAGTTCTTC	CASSLSLAGVNEQFF
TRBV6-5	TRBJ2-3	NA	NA	TGTGCCAGCAGCCTCCAGGGACCTAACACAGATACGCAGTATTTT	CASSLQGPNTDTQYF
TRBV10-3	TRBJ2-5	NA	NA	TGTGCCGGGGGGGGCGGGGAGACCCAGTACTTC	CAGGGGETQYF
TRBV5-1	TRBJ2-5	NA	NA	TGCGCCAGCAGCCAAAACATCCAAGAGACCCAGTACTTC	CASSQNIQETQYF